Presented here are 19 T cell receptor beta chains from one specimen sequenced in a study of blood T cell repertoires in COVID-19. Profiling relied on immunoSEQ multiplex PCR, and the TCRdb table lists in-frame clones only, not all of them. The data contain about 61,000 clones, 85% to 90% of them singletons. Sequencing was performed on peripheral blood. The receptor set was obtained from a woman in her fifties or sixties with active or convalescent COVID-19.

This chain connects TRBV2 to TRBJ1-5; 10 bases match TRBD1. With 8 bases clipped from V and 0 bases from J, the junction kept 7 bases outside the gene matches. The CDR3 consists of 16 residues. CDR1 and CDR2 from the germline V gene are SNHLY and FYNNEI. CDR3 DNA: TGTGCCAGCGGGGGACAGGGGTTGAGTAGCAATCAGCCCCAGCATTTT. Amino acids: CASGGQGLSSNQPQHF. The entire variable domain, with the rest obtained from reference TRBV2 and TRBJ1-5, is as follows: EPEVTQTPSHQVTQMGQEVILRCVPISNHLYFYWYRQILGQKVEFLVSFYNNEISEKSEIFDDQFSVERPDGSNFTLKIRSTKLEDSAMYFCASGGQGLSSNQPQHFGDGTRLSIL.

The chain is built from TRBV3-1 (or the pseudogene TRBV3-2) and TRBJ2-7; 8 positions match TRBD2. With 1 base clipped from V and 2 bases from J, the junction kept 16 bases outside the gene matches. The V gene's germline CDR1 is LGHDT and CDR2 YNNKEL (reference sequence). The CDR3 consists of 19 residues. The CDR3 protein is CASSQGIPGLGLIPYEQYF. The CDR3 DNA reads TGTGCCAGCAGCCAAGGGATTCCGGGACTAGGGTTGATCCCCTACGAGCAGTACTTC.

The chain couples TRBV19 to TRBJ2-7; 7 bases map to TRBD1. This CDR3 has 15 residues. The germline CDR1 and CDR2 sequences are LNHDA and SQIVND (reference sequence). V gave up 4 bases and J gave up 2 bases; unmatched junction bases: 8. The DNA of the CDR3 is TGTGCCAGTAGTAAAAACAGGGGAATTGCCTACGAGCAGTACTTC. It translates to CASSKNRGIAYEQYF.

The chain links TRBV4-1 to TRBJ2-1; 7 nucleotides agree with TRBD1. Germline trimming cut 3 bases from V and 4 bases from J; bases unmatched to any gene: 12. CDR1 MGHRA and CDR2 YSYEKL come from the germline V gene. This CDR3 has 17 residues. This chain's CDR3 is CASSQVSSGGTYNEQFF. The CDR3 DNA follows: TGCGCCAGCAGCCAGGTATCATCAGGGGGTACGTACAATGAGCAGTTCTTC.

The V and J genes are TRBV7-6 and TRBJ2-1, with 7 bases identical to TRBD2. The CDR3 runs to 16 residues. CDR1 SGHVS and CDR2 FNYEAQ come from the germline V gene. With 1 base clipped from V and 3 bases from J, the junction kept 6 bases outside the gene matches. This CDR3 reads CASSLGGSGNYNEQFF. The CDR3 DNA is TGTGCCAGCAGCTTAGGGGGAAGCGGGAACTACAATGAGCAGTTCTTC.

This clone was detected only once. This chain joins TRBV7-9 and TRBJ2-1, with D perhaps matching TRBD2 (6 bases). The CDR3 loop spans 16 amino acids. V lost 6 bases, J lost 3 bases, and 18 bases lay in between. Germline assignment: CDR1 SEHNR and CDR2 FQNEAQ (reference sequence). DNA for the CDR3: TGTGCCAGCAGTGGGCGTCGGGAGACGGGCTACAATGAGCAGTTCTTC. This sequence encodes CASSGRRETGYNEQFF.

CDR3: CASSPEFNQPQHF. The CDR3 region has the DNA TGTGCCAGCAGCCCCGAGTTTAATCAGCCCCAGCATTTT. The rearrangement links TRBV7-2 to TRBJ1-5; D is unresolved. CDR1 and CDR2 (germline): SGHTA, FQGNSA. There are 13 residues in the CDR3. Trimming shortened V by 5 bases and J by 4 bases, and 9 bases separated the two germline ends.

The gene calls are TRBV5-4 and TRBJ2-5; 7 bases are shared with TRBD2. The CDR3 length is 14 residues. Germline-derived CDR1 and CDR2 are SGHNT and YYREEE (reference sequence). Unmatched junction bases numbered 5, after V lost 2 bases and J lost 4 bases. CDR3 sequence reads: CASSFMGGGETQYF. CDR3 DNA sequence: TGTGCCAGCAGCTTCATGGGCGGGGGAGAGACCCAGTACTTC.

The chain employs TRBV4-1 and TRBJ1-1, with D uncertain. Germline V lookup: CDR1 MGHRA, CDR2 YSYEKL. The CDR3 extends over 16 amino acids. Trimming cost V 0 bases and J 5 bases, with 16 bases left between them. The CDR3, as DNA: TGCGCCAGCAGCCAAGAGTTCGCGGCGGCACGGACTGAAGCTTTCTTT. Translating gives CASSQEFAAARTEAFF.

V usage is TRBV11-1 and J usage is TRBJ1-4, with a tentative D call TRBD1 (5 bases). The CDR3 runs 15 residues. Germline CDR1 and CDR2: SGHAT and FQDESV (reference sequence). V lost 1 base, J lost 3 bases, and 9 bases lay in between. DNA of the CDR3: TGTGCCAGCAGCTTAGGGACAACGGCTAATGAAAAACTGTTTTTT. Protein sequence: CASSLGTTANEKLFF. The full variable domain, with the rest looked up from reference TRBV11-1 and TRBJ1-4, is EAEVAQSPRYKITEKSQAVAFWCDPISGHATLYWYRQILGQGPELLVQFQDESVVDDSQLPKDRFSAERLKGVDSTLKIQPAELGDSAMYLCASSLGTTANEKLFFGSGTQLSVL.

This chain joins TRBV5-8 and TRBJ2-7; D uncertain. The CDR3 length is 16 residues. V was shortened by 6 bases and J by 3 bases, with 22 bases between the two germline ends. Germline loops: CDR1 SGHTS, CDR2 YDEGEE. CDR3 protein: CASTPFSSRFNYEQYF. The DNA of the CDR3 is TGTGCCAGCACCCCTTTTTCCTCCAGGTTCAACTACGAGCAGTACTTC.

The CDR3, as DNA: TGTGCCAGCAGCTCCCTAGACAGGGCGGTTAATGAAAAACTGTTTTTT. Translated, it gives CASSSLDRAVNEKLFF. This chain links TRBV11-2 with TRBJ1-4; 7 nucleotides line up with TRBD1. Germline CDR1 and CDR2: SGHAT and FQNNGV. After removal of 4 bases from V and 4 bases from J, the junction contained 9 bases not matched to a gene. CDR3 size: 16 residues.

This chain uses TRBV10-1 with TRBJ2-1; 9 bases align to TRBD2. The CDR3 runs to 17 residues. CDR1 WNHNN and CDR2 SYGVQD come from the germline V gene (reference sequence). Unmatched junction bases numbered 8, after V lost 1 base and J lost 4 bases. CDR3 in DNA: TGCGCCAGCAGTGAGTGGGAAGCGGGAGGACTATACAATGAGCAGTTCTTC. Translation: CASSEWEAGGLYNEQFF.

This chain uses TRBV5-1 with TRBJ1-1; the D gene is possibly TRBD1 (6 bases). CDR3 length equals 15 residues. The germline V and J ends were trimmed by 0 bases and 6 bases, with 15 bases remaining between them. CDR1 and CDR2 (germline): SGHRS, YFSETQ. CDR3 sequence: CASSLGFDRFSEAFF. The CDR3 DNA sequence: TGCGCCAGCAGCTTGGGCTTTGACAGGTTTTCTGAAGCTTTCTTT.

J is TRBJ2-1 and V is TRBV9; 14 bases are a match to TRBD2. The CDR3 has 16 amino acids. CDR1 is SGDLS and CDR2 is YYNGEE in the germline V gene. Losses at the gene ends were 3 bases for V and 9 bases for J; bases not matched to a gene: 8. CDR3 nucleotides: TGTGCCAGCAGCGGCGGGGGGACTAGCGGGAGTGGTGAGCAGTTCTTC. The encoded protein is CASSGGGTSGSGEQFF.

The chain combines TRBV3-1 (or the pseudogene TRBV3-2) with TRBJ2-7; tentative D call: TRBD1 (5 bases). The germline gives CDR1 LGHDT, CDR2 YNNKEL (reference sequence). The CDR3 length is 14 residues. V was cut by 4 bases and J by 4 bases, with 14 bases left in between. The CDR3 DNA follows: TGTGCCAGCAGCCCCCGGCCTGGGGCGTACGAGCAGTACTTC. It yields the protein CASSPRPGAYEQYF.

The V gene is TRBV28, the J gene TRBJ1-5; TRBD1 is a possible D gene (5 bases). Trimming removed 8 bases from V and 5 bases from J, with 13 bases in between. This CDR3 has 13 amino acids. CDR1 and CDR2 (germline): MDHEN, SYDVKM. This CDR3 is CASWGQVYQPQHF. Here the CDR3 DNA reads TGTGCCAGCTGGGGCCAGGTATATCAGCCCCAGCATTTT.

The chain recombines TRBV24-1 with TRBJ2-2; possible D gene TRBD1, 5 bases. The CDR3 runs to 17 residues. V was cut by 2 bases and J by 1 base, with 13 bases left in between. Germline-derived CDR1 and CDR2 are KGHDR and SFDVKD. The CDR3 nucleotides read TGTGCCACCAGTGATTCGGTCAGGCAGGGGAACACCGGGGAGCTGTTTTTT. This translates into CATSDSVRQGNTGELFF.

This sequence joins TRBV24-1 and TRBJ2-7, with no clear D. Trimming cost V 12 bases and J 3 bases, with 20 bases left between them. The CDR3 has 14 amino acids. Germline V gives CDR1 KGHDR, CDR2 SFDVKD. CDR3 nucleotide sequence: TGTGCCCCAATAACCTGGGCGATAGTCTACGAGCAGTACTTC. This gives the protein CAPITWAIVYEQYF.